Listed below are T cell receptor beta chains from one sample, sequenced in a study of T cells in Graves' hyperthyroidism and ophthalmopathy. TCRdb fed the multiplex PCR reads into MiXCR, producing one record per CDR3 protein. The table has about 350,000 distinct CDR3 sequences, around 18% seen once. The sample taken for sequencing was blood. The receptor source for this set is a woman between 40 and 55 years old with Graves' ophthalmopathy. CDR3s leave out the opening cysteine and the closing phenylalanine or tryptophan. Rows may omit the clone size; those that give it use once, few, many or a size class.

>TRBV15|TRBJ2-5|many
ATSILLRTSTETQY
>TRBV2|TRBJ2-2|many
ASRYTGELF
>TRBV9|TRBJ2-5|many
ASSVGPAGAPQETQY
>TRBV12-3/TRBV12-4|TRBJ1-3|NA
ASSRTGENTIY
>TRBV11-2|TRBJ2-2|many
ASSPGTGRGTGELF
>TRBV5-6|TRBJ2-4|many
ASSLIPGQGQDIQY
>TRBV18|TRBJ1-2|many
ASSIQGNGYT
>TRBV20-1|TRBJ1-1|many
SARLTGGTEAF
>TRBV7-2|TRBJ2-7|many
ASSLRGGPSYEQY
>TRBV6-1|TRBJ1-1|NA
ASRETGPPF